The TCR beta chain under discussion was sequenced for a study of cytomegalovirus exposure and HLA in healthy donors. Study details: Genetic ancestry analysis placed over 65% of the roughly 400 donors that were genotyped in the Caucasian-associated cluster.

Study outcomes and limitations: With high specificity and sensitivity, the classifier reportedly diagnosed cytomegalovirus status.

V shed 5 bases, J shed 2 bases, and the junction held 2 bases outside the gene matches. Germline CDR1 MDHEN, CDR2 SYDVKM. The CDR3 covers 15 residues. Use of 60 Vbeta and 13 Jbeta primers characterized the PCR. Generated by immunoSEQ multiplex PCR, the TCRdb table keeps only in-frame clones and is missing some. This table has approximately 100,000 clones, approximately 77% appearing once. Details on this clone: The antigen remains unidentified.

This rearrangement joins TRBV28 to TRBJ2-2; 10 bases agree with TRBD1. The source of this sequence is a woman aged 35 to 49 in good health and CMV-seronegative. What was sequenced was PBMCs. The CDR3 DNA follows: TGTGCCAGCAGTGACAGGGGGCATAACACCGGGGAGCTGTTTTTT. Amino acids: CASSDRGHNTGELFF.